The sequence of this TCR beta chain was determined in a study of regulatory T cells in long-lasting Graves disease (dated by TCRdb to the early 2020s). Some background on the complete study: Newly diagnosed Graves' disease patients had taken antithyroid drugs for less than 3 months. This study used TCR sequencing and RNA sequencing of peripheral blood to compare persistent Graves' disease patients against newly diagnosed Graves' disease patients. The study took place in China and was registered as a clinical trial. A total of roughly 35 samples were covered by TCR sequencing, comprising around 13 persistent and 20 or so newly diagnosed Graves' disease patients.

This clonotype has a count of ten or more. Its antigen is still unknown. The input lacks base qualities; no much larger clone sits a single base away. The time point label here, explained by the study, means: newly diagnosed GD, antithyroid drugs for less than 3 months. For both TCR sequencing and RNA sequencing, RNA was extracted from PBMCs using TRIzol. The diagnosis of Graves' disease followed American Thyroid Association guidelines. Recruitment of patients was carried out at an endocrinology department in Xi'an, China. From each patient, roughly 9 milliliters of peripheral blood was collected into an EDTA anticoagulant tube. Ficoll Paque Plus density gradient separation was used to isolate PBMCs, and no additional T cell sorting was done. An Agilent 2100 Bioanalyzer and agarose gel were used to check RNA quality, while a NanoDrop 2000 measured RNA concentration. What the research found in general, with its limitations: The study examined only peripheral blood because the primary lesion, thyroid tissue, could not be accessed. More public clonotypes were shared among persistent patients (2,741) than among newly diagnosed patients (roughly 1,000). Persistent disease showed preferential use of TRBV28, TRBJ1-2 and TRBJ2-5, whereas newly diagnosed disease favored TRBV20-1 and TRBJ2-1. Sequencing and analysis were limited to the TCR beta chain. Persistent Graves' disease patients showed lower TCR Shannon entropy and fewer highly expanded clones than newly diagnosed patients, suggesting clonal expansion. As a limitation, the authors acknowledged that the small sample size may reduce accuracy.

The library was made by multiplex PCR. The instrument given in TCRdb is Illumina HiSeq 4000. To build TCR beta libraries, CDR3 regions were amplified by Arm-PCR using iRepertoire HTBI primers. Before sequencing, the PCR products underwent gel purification. From the authors' description of their analysis: Gene usage analysis of CDR3 amino acid clonotypes relied on the roughly 60 TRBV and over 13 TRBJ segments identified across samples. COPE and FqMerger were used to merge filtered high-quality paired reads into contigs. BLAST was used to align contigs to the IMGT TRBV, TRBD and TRBJ reference genes, and CDR3 was defined following IMGT. Any clonotype with a frequency above 0.1% was counted as a highly expanded clone. Repertoire diversity was measured by Shannon entropy, and V-J evenness by the Gini coefficient. Public clonotypes were defined as clonotypes shared by more than one individual. Using fastp trimming at Q25 and MiXCR clonotype assembly, TCRdb reanalyzed the public sequencing data and kept in-frame beta chains. Identical CDR3 protein sequences are pooled into one entry, listed with their most common genes and DNA. TCRdb's processing, not the study's, gives the V and J calls here. Present in this sample are roughly 380,000 distinct CDR3 sequences, roughly a sixth of which were seen just once. The top ten clonotypes cover about 20% of the sample.

Relative to germline, V is missing 6 bases and J is missing 6 bases, with 11 bases of the junction outside any gene match. CDR1 and CDR2 are drawn from the germline V gene (reference sequence): DFQATT, SNEGSKA. Inclusive of the bounding cysteine and phenylalanine, the CDR3 is 16 residues long. Only the CDR3 part of the read is kept: 48 bases, read in frame from the first base. The clonotype comes from a female donor with Graves disease. This specimen consisted of peripheral blood mononuclear cells (PBMCs), obtained at new diagnosis, from a patient treated with antithyroid drugs. The V and J genes are TRBV20-1 and TRBJ2-1; 13 junctional bases match TRBD2. Read as DNA, the sequence is TGCAGTGCGCAGGGGACTAGCGGGGTCGGGTTCAATGAGCAGTTCTTC. This translates into CSAQGTSGVGFNEQFF.